Sequencing of this T cell receptor (beta chain) was carried out in a study of control samples from healthy donors and cancer patients. Measured with immunoSEQ multiplex PCR; TCRdb has only the in-frame clones, and not every one. This table has roughly 180,000 clones, 94% appearing once. The specimen sequenced was blood. The clonotype originates from a young woman in good health.

Written as DNA, the CDR3 is TGTGCCAGCAGCCCGTGGGGTACCGGGGAGCTGTTTTTT. Translated, it gives CASSPWGTGELFF. The J gene is TRBJ2-2, the V gene TRBV14; D is uncertain. Trimming shortened V by 4 bases and J by 5 bases, and 8 bases separated the two germline ends. Germline CDR1 and CDR2: SGHDN and FVKESK. The CDR3 runs 13 residues. Full variable domain (rest looked up from reference TRBV14 and TRBJ2-2): EAGVTQFPSHSVIEKGQTVTLRCDPISGHDNLYWYRRVMGKEIKFLLHFVKESKQDESGMPNNRFLAERTGGTYSTLKVQPAELEDSGVYFCASSPWGTGELFFGEGSRLTVL.